The clone carrying this T cell receptor (beta chain) was counted ten times or more. As yet, its antigen is unknown. It was RNA transcripts that yielded the amplified TCR beta CDR3 regions. Initially, a first-round RT-PCR of the TCR CDR3 employed the HTBI primer set. TCRdb ran MiXCR on the multiplex PCR reads and lists one entry per CDR3 protein. The profile shows about 420,000 distinct CDR3 sequences, approximately 14% of them singletons. Patients with uncontrolled infections, other autoimmune diseases, pregnancy or lactation were excluded. This sample is drawn from a study of T cells in Graves' hyperthyroidism and ophthalmopathy. Study findings and constraints: Most clonotypes expanded in thyroid above 0.001 were likewise present in blood. A model using 13 V-J features told ophthalmopathy apart from stable hyperthyroidism.

This CDR3 region has 15 residues. The V and J ends lost 4 bases and 6 bases respectively, with 16 bases between them. CDR1 is LGHDT and CDR2 is YNNKEL in the germline V gene (reference sequence). The receptor's source is a woman younger than 35 with Graves' hyperthyroidism. The source material was blood. The rearrangement uses TRBV3-1 and TRBJ2-1, with D possibly matching TRBD2 (6 bases). The DNA of the CDR3 is TGTGCCAGCAGCCCTTTGGCGGGGTTCGGCAATGAGCAGTTCTTC. This gives the protein CASSPLAGFGNEQFF.